Listed below are T cell receptor beta chains from one sample, sequenced in a study of T cells in Graves' hyperthyroidism and ophthalmopathy. TCRdb fed the multiplex PCR reads into MiXCR, producing one record per CDR3 protein. The table records approximately 400,000 distinct CDR3 sequences, less than 20% of them present only once. The source material was blood. Receptor source: a man aged 18 to 30 with Graves' ophthalmopathy. The CDR3 runs from the conserved cysteine through the conserved F or W. The D gene is left open where the match is weak. Size is omitted from some rows. Given values are once, few, many or a class for expanded clones.

D	J	size	V	length	DNA	CDR3
.	TRBJ2-7	.	TRBV6-1	14	TGTGCCAGCATTGCTCCGGACGGATCCTACGAGCAGTACTTC	CASIAPDGSYEQYF
TRBD1	TRBJ2-3	few	TRBV24-1	18	TGTGCCACCAGTGACTTGAGGACAGGGAATCTGATAGCAGATACGCAGTATTTT	CATSDLRTGNLIADTQYF
TRBD1	TRBJ1-5	many	TRBV3-1	15	TGTGCCAGCAGCCAGAACAGGGGGCAGGATCAGCCCCAGCATTTT	CASSQNRGQDQPQHF
TRBD2	TRBJ2-3	many	TRBV3-1	15	TGTGCCAGCAGCCAATGGGAGGGGAATCTGGATACGCAGTATTTT	CASSQWEGNLDTQYF
TRBD2	TRBJ2-1	.	TRBV2	15	TGTGCCAGCAGTCCAACTAGCGGGGGGCGGCATGAGCAGTTCTTC	CASSPTSGGRHEQFF
.	TRBJ2-5	many	TRBV12-3/TRBV12-4	14	TGTGCCAGCAGTTTTGGTTGGGAGGCGGAGACCCAGTACTTC	CASSFGWEAETQYF
TRBD1	TRBJ1-6	few	TRBV7-9	15	TGTGCCAGCAGCTTAGCCACAGGGGCAAGTTCACCCCTCCACTTT	CASSLATGASSPLHF
TRBD1	TRBJ1-1	many	TRBV2	13	TGTGCCAGCAAGACAGGGGAGAACACTGAAGCTTTCTTT	CASKTGENTEAFF
.	TRBJ2-3	many	TRBV7-3	14	TGTGCCAGCAGCCCTTTGGGGGGCACAGATACGCAGTATTTT	CASSPLGGTDTQYF
.	TRBJ1-5	many	TRBV2	15	TGTGCCAGCCGAACGGGGGACCGGGGCAATCAGCCCCAGCATTTT	CASRTGDRGNQPQHF
.	TRBJ1-1	.	TRBV6-1	15	TGTGCCAGCAGTGCGAGACAGATAACAAGGGCTGAAGCTTTCTTT	CASSARQITRAEAFF
.	TRBJ2-5	.	TRBV29-1	13	TGCAGCGTTAAACTTCCCTCCAGTTTGTCCCAGTACTTC	CSVKLPSSLSQYF
.	TRBJ1-1	few	TRBV4-1	14	TGCGCCAGCAGCCAACTTACACAAAACACTGAAGCTTTCTTT	CASSQLTQNTEAFF
.	TRBJ1-6	few	TRBV28	14	TGTGCCAGCAGTTTAAGGAGCGGCAATTCACCCCTCCACTTT	CASSLRSGNSPLHF
.	TRBJ1-5	.	TRBV4-1	16	TGCGCCAGCAGCCAAGAGGGAGGGGCTGCCCTTTCTCCCCAGCATTTT	CASSQEGGAALSPQHF
TRBD2	TRBJ2-5	.	TRBV12-3/TRBV12-4	17	TGTGCCAGCAGCCCTCCTTTAGCGGGGGGACCCCAAGAGACCCAGTACTTC	CASSPPLAGGPQETQYF
.	TRBJ1-5	.	TRBV19	15	TGTGCCAGCCAGACAAACAGCGGGAACGATCAGCCCCAGCATTTT	CASQTNSGNDQPQHF